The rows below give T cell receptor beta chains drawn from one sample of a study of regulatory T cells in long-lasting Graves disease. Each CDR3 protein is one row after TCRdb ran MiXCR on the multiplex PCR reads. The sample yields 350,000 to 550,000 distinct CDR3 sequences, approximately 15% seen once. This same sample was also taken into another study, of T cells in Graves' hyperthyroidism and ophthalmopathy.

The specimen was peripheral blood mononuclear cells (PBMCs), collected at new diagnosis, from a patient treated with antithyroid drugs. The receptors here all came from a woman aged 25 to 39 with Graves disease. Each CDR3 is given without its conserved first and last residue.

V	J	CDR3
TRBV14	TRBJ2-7	ASSQAGLPYEQY
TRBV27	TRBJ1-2	ASSKDSFNYGYT
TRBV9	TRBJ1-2	ASSPPGSTTYGYT
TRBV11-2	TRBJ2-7	ASSLASGTGSYEQY
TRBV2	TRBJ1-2	ASSRQGSYGYT
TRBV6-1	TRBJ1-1	ASSEGGPWAF
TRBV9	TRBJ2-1	ASSVGTLGSNEQF
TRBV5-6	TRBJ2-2	ASSPLGLSPGELF
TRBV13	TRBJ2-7	ASSSLSLSSYEQY
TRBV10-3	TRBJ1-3	AIGRDRAGNTIY
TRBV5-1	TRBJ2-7	VSSPSTSYEQY
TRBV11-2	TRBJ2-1	ASSPEGLAYNEQF
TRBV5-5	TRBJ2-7	ASSPEVGYEQY
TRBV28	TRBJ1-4	ASSLAPWTGVATNEKLF
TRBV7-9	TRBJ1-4	ASSLSGVNEKLF
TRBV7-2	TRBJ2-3	ASSRWIDTQY
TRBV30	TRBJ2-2	AGTGLAGETTTGELF
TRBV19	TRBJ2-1	ASSIDHQRTRYNEQF
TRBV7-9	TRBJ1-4	ASSLKVVGQGREKLF
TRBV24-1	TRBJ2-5	ATSVSQGVVETQY
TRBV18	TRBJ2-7	ASSRPEASYEQY
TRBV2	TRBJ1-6	ASNQGQGWSSPLH
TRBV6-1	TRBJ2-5	ASSDFGAGVQETQY
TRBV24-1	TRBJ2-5	ATSPRGRTWQETQY
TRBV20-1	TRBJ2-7	SAGENYEQY
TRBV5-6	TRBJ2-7	ASSSQPQETYEQY
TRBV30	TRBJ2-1	AWSVAGGNNEQF
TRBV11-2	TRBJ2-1	ASSPATGTSDLSYNEQF
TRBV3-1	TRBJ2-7	ASSRLSGVSSYEQY
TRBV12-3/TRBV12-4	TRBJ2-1	ASSWSGRAYNEQF
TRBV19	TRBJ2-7	ASSIRGEKTYEQY
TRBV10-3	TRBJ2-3	AISESGLVASTDTQY
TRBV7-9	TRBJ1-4	ASSQGSTTNEKLF
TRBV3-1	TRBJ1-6	ASSLGGRGSPLH
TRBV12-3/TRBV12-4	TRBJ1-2	ASSQGAAGYT
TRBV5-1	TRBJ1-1	ASSSDMNTEAF
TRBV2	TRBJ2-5	ASNQQGADQETQY
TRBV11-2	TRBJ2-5	ASSPGTLQTQY
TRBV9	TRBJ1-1	ASSHVKRSSAEAF
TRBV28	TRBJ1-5	ASSFQVQPQH
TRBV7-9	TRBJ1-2	ASSPPRVLYGYT
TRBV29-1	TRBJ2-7	SVGGSGSVFEQY
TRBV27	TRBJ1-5	ASSLSSAGSNQPQH
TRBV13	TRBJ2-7	ASSSSGDRVAEQY
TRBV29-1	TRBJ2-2	SVGLAGDVGPGELF
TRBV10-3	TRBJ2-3	AISEKGITQY
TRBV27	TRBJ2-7	ASTRIRGDEQY
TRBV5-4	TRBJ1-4	ASSLVAGTVRTPAGKLF
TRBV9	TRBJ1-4	ASSVGGLNEKLF
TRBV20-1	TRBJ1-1	SANGNTEAF
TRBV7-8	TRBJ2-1	ASSLASSGANEQF
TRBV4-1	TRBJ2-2	ASTRAGANTGELF
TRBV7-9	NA	ASSLDGGGETQY
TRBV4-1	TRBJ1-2	ASSQDWRQGPTLYGYT
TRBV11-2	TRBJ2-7	ASTTSSSYEQY